The 17 T cell receptor beta chains in this list originate from one sample, sequenced in a study of T cells in women clearing cervical HPV infection. TCRdb's copy holds only in-frame clones and misses some; the assay was immunoSEQ multiplex PCR. This table holds some 24,000 clones. The specimen was blood buffy coat. These receptors were obtained from a woman between 18 and 70 years old with a cervical HPV16 infection that either progressed to CIN3+ or cleared (not recorded which).

In regard to this clone: The CDR3 end falls 3 residues outside the read, so it is completed with the germline J gene. V gene TRBV7-3 combines with J gene TRBJ2-3; TRBD2 matches 8 bases. Germline V gene sequence: CDR1 SGHTA, CDR2 FQGTGA. This CDR3 has 16 residues. Trimming removed 4 bases from V and 4 bases from J; junction bases left unmatched: 10. The CDR3 loop reads CASSSELAGPPDTQYF. The part of the CDR3 DNA that was read is TGTGCCAGCAGCTCCGAGCTAGCGGGTCCCCCAGATACG.

CDR3 residues: CAWNRDRGNEQFF. The sequenced part of the CDR3 DNA is TGTGCCTGGAACCGGGACAGGGGCAATGAG. The chain has TRBV30 and TRBJ2-1, with 10 positions matching TRBD1. The missing CDR3 end, 3 residues past where the read stops, is filled in from the germline J gene. The CDR3 covers 13 residues. J gave up 6 bases and V 4 bases, and 3 bases lay outside the gene matches. Germline V gene lookup returns CDR1 GTSNPN and CDR2 SVGIG (reference sequence).

A remark on this clone: Sequencing ends 3 residues short of the CDR3 end; the germline J gene provides the rest. The chain recombines TRBV20-1 with TRBJ1-6; the match to TRBD1 covers 11 bases. Losses at the gene ends were 1 base for V and 9 bases for J; bases not matched to a gene: 5. CDR3 length equals 15 residues. The germline CDR1 and CDR2 sequences are DFQATT and SNEGSKA (reference sequence). The CDR3 reads CSARGEGQGGSPLHF. CDR3 bases read: TGCAGTGCTAGAGGGGAGGGACAGGGGGGTTCACCC.

As concerns this clone: The read falls 3 residues short of the CDR3 end, and the missing part is taken from the germline J gene. The V gene is TRBV9, the J gene TRBJ2-5; 7 nucleotides line up with TRBD2. The trim removed 4 bases at V and 2 bases at J, leaving 8 bases unmatched. The CDR3 sequence is 15 residues long. Germline CDR1 and CDR2: SGDLS and YYNGEE. The CDR3 protein is CASSPWASGQETQYF. CDR3 DNA, as far as it was read: TGTGCCAGCAGCCCCTGGGCTAGCGGACAAGAGACC.

As regards this clone: Read sequence stops 3 residues before the CDR3 end, and the germline J gene provides the missing end. The genes are TRBV18 and TRBJ2-7; TRBD2 aligns across 9 bases. Germline trimming cut 1 base from V and 3 bases from J; bases unmatched to any gene: 7. The CDR3 consists of 16 residues. Germline-derived CDR1 and CDR2 are KGHSH and LQKENI. CDR3 bases read: TGTGCCAGCTCACCACTTCCCGGGACTAGCTTCTACGAG. This translates into CASSPLPGTSFYE. The full CDR3 protein reads CASSPLPGTSFYEQYF.

As regards this clone: The read terminates 3 residues before the CDR3 end, so the remaining end is supplied by the germline J gene. The chain has TRBV5-6 and TRBJ2-7; 11 nucleotides align to TRBD2. The length of the CDR3 is 14 residues. CDR1 and CDR2 (germline): SGHDT, YYEEEE. V gave up 3 bases and J gave up 3 bases; unmatched junction bases: 2. The CDR3 spells CASSSTSGIYEQYF. The CDR3 DNA, read in part, is TGTGCCAGCAGCTCGACTAGCGGGATCTACGAG.

A word on this clone: Read data end 3 residues before the CDR3 end; the end is taken from the germline J gene. The chain joins TRBV19 to TRBJ1-1; 11 bases are shared with TRBD1. The CDR3 loop spans 17 amino acids. Germline CDR1 LNHDA, CDR2 SQIVND (reference sequence). J was trimmed by 6 bases and V by 2 bases; bases with no gene match: 11. The part of the CDR3 DNA that was read is TGTGCCAGTAGTATAAGGGGGACAGGGGGGAGTTTGGCTGAA. This sequence encodes CASSIRGTGGSLAE. The full CDR3 reads CASSIRGTGGSLAEAFF.

On this clone: The read is 3 residues too short to cover the CDR3 end, so that end is filled in from the germline J gene. The V and J genes are TRBV18 and TRBJ2-1, with TRBD2 matching 14 bases. Looked up from germline, CDR1 is KGHSH and CDR2 is LQKENI. CDR3 length: 17 residues. The junction had 2 bases not matched to a gene; V was cut back by 2 bases and J by 2 bases. CDR3 bases read: TGTGCCAGCTCACCAGAGGGACTAGCGGGAGCCTACAATGAG. It codes for CASSPEGLAGAYNE. The whole CDR3 reads CASSPEGLAGAYNEQFF.

In regard to this clone: The read is 3 residues too short to cover the CDR3 end, so that end is filled in from the germline J gene. V gene TRBV19 combines with J gene TRBJ2-5; D gene ambiguous. This CDR3 region has 12 residues. V shed 0 bases and J shed 4 bases, with 3 bases lying between them. Germline V gene lookup returns CDR1 LNHDA and CDR2 SQIVND (reference sequence). The CDR3 here is CASSIDRETQYF. CDR3 DNA, as far as it was read: TGTGCCAGTAGTATAGATCGAGAGACC.

The CDR3 is CASGQGYAGNTIYF. CDR3 DNA, as far as it was read: TGCGCCAGCGGACAGGGTTATGCTGGAAACACC. This chain links TRBV10-2 with TRBJ1-3, with 8 positions matching TRBD1. The read ends 3 residues shy of where the CDR3 ends; the end is completed using the germline J gene. The ends lost 8 bases at V and 2 bases at J; junction bases unmatched: 5. The CDR3 is made up of 14 amino acids. The germline CDR1 and CDR2 sequences are WSHSY and SAAADI.

The CDR3 loop reads CASSSTSGGDTQYF. CDR3 DNA (partial): TGTGCCAGCAGCTCGACTAGCGGGGGGGATACG. The chain links TRBV11-3 to TRBJ2-3; 13 nucleotides align to TRBD2. Read data end 3 residues before the CDR3 end; the end is taken from the germline J gene. Germline V gene sequence: CDR1 SGHNT, CDR2 YENEEA. The CDR3 consists of 14 residues. The ends lost 4 bases at V and 6 bases at J; junction bases unmatched: 1. The variable domain in full, completed from reference TRBV11-3 and TRBJ2-3, reads EAGVVQSPRYKIIEKKQPVAFWCNPISGHNTLYWYLQNLGQGPELLIRYENEEAVDDSQLPKDRFSAERLKGVDSTLKIQPAELGDSAVYLCASSSTSGGDTQYFGPGTRLTVL.

Comments on this clone: The read comes to an end 3 residues before the CDR3 does, leaving the germline J gene to fill in the end. The genes are TRBV7-9 and TRBJ2-2; 7 bases are shared with TRBD2. Germline values: CDR1 SEHNR, CDR2 FQNEAQ (reference sequence). J gave up 7 bases and V 4 bases, and 3 bases lay outside the gene matches. This CDR3 comprises 13 residues. The DNA read from the CDR3 is TGTGCCAGCAGCTGGGACTATAACGGGGAG. It translates to CASSWDYNGE. The full CDR3 is CASSWDYNGELFF.

Note on this clone: Read sequence stops 3 residues before the CDR3 end, and the germline J gene provides the missing end. The V gene is TRBV23-1, the J gene TRBJ2-1; D remains ambiguous. TRBV23-1 is reported as an ORF; its role is uncertain. V was clipped by 4 bases and J by 9 bases, with 7 bases between them. The CDR3 is 11 amino acids. This chain's CDR3 is CASSRCSEQFF. Incomplete CDR3 DNA: TGCGCCAGCAGTCGGTGCAGTGAG.

In the case of this clone: The read terminates 3 residues ahead of where the CDR3 ends, so the germline J gene completes it. The V call is TRBV5-1, the J call TRBJ2-3; 14 positions match TRBD2. Germline lookup yields CDR1 SGHRS and CDR2 YFSETQ. This CDR3 comprises 20 residues. With 4 bases clipped from V and 0 bases from J, the junction kept 13 bases outside the gene matches. The CDR3 reads CASSRFGLAGGDPSTDTQYF. CDR3 DNA, as far as it was read: TGCGCCAGCAGCCGTTTCGGACTAGCGGGGGGCGATCCTAGCACAGATACG.

Incomplete CDR3 DNA: TGTGCCAGCAGCGACCAGCGTACCTCCTACAATGAG. Amino acid sequence: CASSDQRTSYNE. The full CDR3 sequence reads CASSDQRTSYNEQFF. The V call is TRBV7-3, the J call TRBJ2-1; unclear D gene. The read halts 3 residues ahead of the CDR3 end, with the missing end drawn from the germline J gene. V was shortened by 5 bases and J by 0 bases, with 11 bases between the two germline ends. This CDR3 is built from 15 residues. Germline lookup yields CDR1 SGHTA and CDR2 FQGTGA.

A remark on this clone: The read finishes 3 residues shy of the CDR3 end, and the germline J gene is used to complete it. V usage is TRBV19 and J usage is TRBJ2-3; D perhaps matches TRBD2 (5 bases). This CDR3 contains 13 residues. From germline, CDR1 is LNHDA and CDR2 SQIVND (reference sequence). V was shortened by 7 bases and J by 1 base, with 9 bases between the two germline ends. The CDR3 region is CASNYGGTDTQYF. The DNA read from the CDR3 is TGTGCCAGTAACTACGGGGGCACAGATACG.

The covered CDR3 bases are TGTGCCAGCAGCTTATGGACAGGGGGGAGCTCTGGGGCCAACGTC. Translated: CASSLWTGGSSGANV. The CDR3 in full is CASSLWTGGSSGANVLTF. This chain uses TRBV13 with TRBJ2-6, with TRBD1 identical over 10 bases. Read data end 3 residues before the CDR3 end; the end is taken from the germline J gene. Germline CDR1 and CDR2: PRHDT and FYEKMQ (reference sequence). This CDR3 is 18 amino acids long. After removal of 2 bases from V and 0 bases from J, the junction contained 4 bases not matched to a gene.